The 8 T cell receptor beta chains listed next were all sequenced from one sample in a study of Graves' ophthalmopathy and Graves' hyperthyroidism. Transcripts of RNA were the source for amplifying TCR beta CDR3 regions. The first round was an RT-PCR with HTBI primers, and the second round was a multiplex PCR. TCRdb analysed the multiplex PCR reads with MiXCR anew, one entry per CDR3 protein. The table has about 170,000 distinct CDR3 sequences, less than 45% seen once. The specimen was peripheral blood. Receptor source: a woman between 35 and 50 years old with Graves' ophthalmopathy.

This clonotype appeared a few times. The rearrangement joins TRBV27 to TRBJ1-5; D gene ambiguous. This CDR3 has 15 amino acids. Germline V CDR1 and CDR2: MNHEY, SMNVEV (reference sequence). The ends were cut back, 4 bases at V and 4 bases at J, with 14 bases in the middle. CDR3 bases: TGTGCCAGCAGTTATCGAAGCACCTTGAATCAGCCCCAGCATTTT. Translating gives CASSYRSTLNQPQHF.

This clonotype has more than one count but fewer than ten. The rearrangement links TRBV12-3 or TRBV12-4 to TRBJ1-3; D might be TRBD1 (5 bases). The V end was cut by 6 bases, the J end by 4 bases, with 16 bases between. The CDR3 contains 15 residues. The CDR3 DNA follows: TGTGCCAGCAGCCTCCCGCCGACAGCAGGAAACACCATATATTTT. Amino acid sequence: CASSLPPTAGNTIYF.

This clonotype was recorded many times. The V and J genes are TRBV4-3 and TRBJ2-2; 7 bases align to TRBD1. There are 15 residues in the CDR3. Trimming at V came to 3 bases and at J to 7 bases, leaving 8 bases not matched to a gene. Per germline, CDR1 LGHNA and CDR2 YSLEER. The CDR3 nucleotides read TGCGCCAGCAGCCAGGAGACAGGGTCTAACGGGGAGCTGTTTTTT. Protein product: CASSQETGSNGELFF.

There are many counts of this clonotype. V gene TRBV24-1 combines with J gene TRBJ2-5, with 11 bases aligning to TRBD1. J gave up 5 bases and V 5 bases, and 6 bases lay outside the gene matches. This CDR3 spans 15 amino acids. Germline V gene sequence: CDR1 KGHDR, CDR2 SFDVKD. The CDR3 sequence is CATSAPGQGEETQYF. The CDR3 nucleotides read TGTGCCACCAGTGCCCCGGGACAGGGGGAGGAGACCCAGTACTTC.

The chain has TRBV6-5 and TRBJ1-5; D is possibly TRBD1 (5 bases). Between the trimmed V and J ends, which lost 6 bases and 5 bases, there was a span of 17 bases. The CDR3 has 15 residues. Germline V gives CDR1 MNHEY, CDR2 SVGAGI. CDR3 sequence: CASSLDRGTHQPQHF. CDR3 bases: TGTGCCAGCAGCTTAGATCGAGGGACGCATCAGCCCCAGCATTTT.

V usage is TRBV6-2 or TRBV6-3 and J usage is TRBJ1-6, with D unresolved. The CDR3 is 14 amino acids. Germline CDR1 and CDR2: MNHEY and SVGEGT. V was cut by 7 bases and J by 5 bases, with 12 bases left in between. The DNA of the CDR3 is TGTGCCAGCACCCTTGGACGGAATAATTCACCCCTCCACTTT. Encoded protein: CASTLGRNNSPLHF.

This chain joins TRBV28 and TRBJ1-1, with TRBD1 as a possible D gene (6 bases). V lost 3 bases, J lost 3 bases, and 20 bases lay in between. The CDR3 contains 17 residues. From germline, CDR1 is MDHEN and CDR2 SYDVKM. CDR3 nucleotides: TGTGCCAGCAGTTTGATCCGAGGGGGGGACGTGTACACTGAAGCTTTCTTT. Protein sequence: CASSLIRGGDVYTEAFF.

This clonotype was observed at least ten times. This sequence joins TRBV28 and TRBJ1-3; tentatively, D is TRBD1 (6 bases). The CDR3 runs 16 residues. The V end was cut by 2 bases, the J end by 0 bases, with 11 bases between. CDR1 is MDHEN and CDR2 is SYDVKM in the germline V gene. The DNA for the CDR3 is TGTGCCAGCAGTTTACCCCCGGACAGCTCTGGAAACACCATATATTTT. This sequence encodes CASSLPPDSSGNTIYF.